This T cell receptor (beta chain) originates from a study of T cell repertoires in cytomegalovirus infection. Looking at the study overall: CMV epitopes in the study were HLA-C-restricted (recently identified) and HLA-B-restricted (well studied). Indications came from public TCR beta signatures; they pointed to CMV infection and to a matching HLA type.

The V end was cut by 5 bases, the J end by 0 bases, with 14 bases between. The CDR3 spans 16 residues. CDR1 SGHTA and CDR2 FQGNSA come from the germline V gene. This clonotype showed up many times. Its specificity is not known. TCRdb independently ran MiXCR on the reads; one entry per CDR3 protein. Of 700,000 to 900,000 distinct CDR3 sequences listed, approximately 32% were seen once; the top ten hold around 13%. Study conclusions and caveats: Frequencies of public TCR beta families were cumulated, and this identified carriers of CMV plus the relevant HLA. HLA-C-restricted CMV-specific TCR beta clonotypes were dominant in the ex vivo response.

The sequencing here drew on cultured CD8+ T cells from PBMCs, taken from culture after CMV antigen stimulation. The receptor was derived from a human donor in good health (CMV status not recorded). Some clones in this sample may be carry-over from other donors' samples. The chain has TRBV7-2 and TRBJ1-5, with D possibly being TRBD1 (5 bases). The chain's CDR3 is CASSRMTVYSNQPQHF. The CDR3 DNA follows: TGTGCCAGCAGCAGAATGACAGTATATAGCAATCAGCCCCAGCATTTT.